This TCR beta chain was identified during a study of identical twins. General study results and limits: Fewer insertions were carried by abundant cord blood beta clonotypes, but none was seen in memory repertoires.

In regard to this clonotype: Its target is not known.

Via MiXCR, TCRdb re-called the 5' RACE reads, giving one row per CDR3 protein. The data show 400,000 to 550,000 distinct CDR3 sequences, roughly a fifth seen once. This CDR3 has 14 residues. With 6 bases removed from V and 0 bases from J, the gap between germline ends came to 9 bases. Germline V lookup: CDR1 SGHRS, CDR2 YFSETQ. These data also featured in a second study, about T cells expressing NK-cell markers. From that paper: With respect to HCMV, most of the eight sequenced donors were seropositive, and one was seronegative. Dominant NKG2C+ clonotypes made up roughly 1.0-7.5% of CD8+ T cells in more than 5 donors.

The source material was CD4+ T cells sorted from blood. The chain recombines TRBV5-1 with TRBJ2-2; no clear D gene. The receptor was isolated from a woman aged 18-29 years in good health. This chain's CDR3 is CASTLISNTGELFF. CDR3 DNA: TGCGCCAGCACCCTCATATCGAACACCGGGGAGCTGTTTTTT.